This record looks at one TCR beta chain sequence and its context. Its antigen is currently unknown. The CDR3 length is 10 residues. Germline assignment: CDR1 SQVTM and CDR2 ANQGSEA. V was clipped by 1 base and J by 8 bases, with 2 bases between them. The data were taken from a study of T cell responses to AZD1222 COVID-19 vaccine. Study outcomes and limitations: Donors in the cohort were predominantly white British and more often female, and clonal diversity was possibly underestimated.

Some clones are missing from TCRdb's copy, which holds only in-frame ones; the method was immunoSEQ multiplex PCR. The sample includes 150,000 or so clones, approximately 89% of them seen just once. This clonotype was sampled from an adult who received the AZD1222 COVID-19 vaccine. The specimen comprised peripheral blood, sampled 28 days after the second AZD1222 dose. The V call is TRBV29-1, the J call TRBJ1-4; no clear D. The CDR3 DNA is TGCAGCGTTGAAGGCGAAAAACTGTTTTTT. It is translated as CSVEGEKLFF.